This T cell receptor (beta chain) was captured by sequencing in a study of blood T cell repertoires in COVID-19. Study-level information: Samples taken during acute and convalescent COVID-19 were collected in the United States, Italy and Spain. From T cells, B-cell-depleted T cells, or PBMCs came the material, which was cDNA or gDNA.

Enrollment of patients from Seattle took place during active infection, with longitudinal follow-up. How the authors handled the data: Reference gene primer amplification in the assay estimated nucleated cell counts. Assay used: immunoSEQ multiplex PCR; TCRdb lists only in-frame clones, some missing. The V and J calls and the clone size are those of that table, but D and trimming were determined from the DNA. The sample yields approximately 350,000 clones, around nine tenths seen once. The receptor comes from a woman aged 55-70 years with COVID-19, enrolled during active disease. Sequencing used peripheral blood.

The CDR3 DNA reads TGTGCCAGCAGCGTAAACAGGGGGCTGTCCTATGGCTACACCTTC. This gives the protein CASSVNRGLSYGYTF. The chain combines TRBV9 with TRBJ1-2; 9 positions match TRBD1. V gave up 1 base and J gave up 4 bases; unmatched junction bases: 5. The CDR3 extends over 15 amino acids. The germline gives CDR1 SGDLS, CDR2 YYNGEE.